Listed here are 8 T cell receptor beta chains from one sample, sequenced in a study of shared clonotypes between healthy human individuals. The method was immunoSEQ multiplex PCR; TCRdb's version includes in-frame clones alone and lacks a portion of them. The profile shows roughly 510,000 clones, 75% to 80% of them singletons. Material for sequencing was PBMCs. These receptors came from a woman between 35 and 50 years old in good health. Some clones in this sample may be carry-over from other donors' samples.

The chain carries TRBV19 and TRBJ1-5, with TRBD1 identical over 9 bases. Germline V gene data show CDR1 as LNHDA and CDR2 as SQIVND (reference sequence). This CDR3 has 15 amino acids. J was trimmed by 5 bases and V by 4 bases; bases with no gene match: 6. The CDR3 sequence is CASSTTGQGDQPQHF. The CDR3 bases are TGTGCCAGTAGTACTACGGGACAGGGAGATCAGCCCCAGCATTTT. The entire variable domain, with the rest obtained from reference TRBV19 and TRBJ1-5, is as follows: DGGITQSPKYLFRKEGQNVTLSCEQNLNHDAMYWYRQDPGQGLRLIYYSQIVNDFQKGDIAEGYSVSREKKESFPLTVTSAQKNPTAFYLCASSTTGQGDQPQHFGDGTRLSIL.

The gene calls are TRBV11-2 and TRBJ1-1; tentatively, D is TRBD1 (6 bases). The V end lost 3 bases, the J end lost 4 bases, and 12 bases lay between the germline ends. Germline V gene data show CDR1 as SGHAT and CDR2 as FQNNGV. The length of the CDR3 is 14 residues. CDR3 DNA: TGTGCCAGCAGCTTCGACAGGCGTGGCACTGAAGCTTTCTTT. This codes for CASSFDRRGTEAFF.

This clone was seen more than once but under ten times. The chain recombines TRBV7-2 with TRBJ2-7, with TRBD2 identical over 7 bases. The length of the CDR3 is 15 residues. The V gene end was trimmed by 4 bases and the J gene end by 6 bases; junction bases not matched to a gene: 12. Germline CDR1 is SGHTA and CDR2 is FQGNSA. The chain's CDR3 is CASSSHGSSGGEQYF. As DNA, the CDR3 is TGTGCCAGCAGCTCCCATGGTTCGTCGGGAGGCGAGCAGTACTTC.

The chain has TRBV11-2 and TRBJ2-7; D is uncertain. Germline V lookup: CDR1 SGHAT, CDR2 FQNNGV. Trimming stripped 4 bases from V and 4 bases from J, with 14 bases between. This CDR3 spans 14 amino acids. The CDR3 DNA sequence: TGTGCCAGCAGCTCTTACTACCCTCGGTACGAGCAGTACTTC. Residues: CASSSYYPRYEQYF.

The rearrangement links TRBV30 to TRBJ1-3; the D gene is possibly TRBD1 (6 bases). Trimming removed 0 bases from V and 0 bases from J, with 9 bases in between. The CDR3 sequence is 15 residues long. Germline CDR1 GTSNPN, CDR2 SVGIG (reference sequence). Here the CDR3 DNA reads TGTGCCTGGAGTGTACTGGGGGCCTCTGGAAACACCATATATTTT. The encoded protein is CAWSVLGASGNTIYF. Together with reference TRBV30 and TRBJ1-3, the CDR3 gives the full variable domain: SQTIHQWPATLVQPVGSPLSLECTVEGTSNPNLYWYRQAAGRGLQLLFYSVGIGQISSEVPQNLSASRPQDRQFILSSKKLLLSDSGFYLCAWSVLGASGNTIYFGEGSWLTVV.

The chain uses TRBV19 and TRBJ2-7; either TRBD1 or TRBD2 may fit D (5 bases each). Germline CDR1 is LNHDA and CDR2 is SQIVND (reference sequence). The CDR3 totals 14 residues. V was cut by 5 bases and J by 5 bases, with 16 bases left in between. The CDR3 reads CASSVPGLRHEQYF. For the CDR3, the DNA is TGTGCCAGTAGTGTCCCGGGGCTCAGGCACGAGCAGTACTTC.

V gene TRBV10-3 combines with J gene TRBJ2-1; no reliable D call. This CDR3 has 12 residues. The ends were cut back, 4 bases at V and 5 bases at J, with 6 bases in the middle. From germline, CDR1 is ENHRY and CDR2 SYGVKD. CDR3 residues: CAISGPDNEQFF. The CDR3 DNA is TGTGCCATCAGTGGACCAGACAATGAGCAGTTCTTC.

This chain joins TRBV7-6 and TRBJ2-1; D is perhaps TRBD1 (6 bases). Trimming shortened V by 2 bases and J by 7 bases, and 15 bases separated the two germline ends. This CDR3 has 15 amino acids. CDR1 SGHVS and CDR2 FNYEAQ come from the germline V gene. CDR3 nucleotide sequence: TGTGCCAGCAGCTTACTTGTGGGACATCGGAATGAGCAGTTCTTC. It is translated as CASSLLVGHRNEQFF.